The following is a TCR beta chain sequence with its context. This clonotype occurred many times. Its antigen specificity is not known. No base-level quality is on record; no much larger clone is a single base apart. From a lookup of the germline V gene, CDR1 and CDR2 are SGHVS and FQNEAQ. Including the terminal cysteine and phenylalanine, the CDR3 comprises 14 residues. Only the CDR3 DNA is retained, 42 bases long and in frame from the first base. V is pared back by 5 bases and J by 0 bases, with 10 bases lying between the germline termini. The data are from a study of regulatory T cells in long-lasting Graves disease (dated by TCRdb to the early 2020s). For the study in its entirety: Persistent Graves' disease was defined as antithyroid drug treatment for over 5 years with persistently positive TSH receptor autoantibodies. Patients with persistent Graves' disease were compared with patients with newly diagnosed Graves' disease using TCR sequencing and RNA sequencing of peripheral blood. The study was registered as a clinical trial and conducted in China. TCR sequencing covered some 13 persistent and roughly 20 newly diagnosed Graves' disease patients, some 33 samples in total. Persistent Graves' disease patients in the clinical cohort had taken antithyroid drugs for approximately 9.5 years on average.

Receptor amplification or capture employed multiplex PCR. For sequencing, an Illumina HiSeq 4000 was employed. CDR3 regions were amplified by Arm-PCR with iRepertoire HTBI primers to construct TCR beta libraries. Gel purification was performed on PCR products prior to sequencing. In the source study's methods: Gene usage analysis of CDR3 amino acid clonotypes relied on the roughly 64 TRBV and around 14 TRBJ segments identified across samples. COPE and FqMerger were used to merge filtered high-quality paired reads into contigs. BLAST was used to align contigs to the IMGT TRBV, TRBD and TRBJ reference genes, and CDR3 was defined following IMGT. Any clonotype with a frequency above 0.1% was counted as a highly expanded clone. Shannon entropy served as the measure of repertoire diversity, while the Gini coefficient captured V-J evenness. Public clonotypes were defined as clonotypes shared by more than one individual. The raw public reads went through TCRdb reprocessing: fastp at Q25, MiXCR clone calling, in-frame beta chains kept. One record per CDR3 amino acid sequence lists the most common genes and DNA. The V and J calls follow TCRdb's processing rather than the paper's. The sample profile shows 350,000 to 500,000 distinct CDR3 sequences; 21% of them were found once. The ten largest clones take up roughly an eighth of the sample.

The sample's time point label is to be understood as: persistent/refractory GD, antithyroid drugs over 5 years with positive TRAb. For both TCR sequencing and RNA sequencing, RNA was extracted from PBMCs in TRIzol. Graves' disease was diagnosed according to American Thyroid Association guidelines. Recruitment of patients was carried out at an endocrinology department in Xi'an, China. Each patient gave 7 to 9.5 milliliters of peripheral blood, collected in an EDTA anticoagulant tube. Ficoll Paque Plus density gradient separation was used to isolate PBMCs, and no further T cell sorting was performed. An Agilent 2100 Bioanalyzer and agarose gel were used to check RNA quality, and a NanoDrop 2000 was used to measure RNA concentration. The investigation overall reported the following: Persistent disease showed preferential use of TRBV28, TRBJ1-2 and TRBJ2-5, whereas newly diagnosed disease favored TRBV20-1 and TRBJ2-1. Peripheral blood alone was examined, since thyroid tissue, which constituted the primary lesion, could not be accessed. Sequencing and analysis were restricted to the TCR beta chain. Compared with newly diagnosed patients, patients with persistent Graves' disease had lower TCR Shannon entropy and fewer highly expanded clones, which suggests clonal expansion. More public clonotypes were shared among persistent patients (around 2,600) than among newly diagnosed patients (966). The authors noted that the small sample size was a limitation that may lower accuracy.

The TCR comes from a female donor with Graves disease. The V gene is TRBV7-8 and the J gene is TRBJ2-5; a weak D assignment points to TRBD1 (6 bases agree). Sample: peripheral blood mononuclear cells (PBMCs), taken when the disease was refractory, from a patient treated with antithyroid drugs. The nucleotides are TGTGCCAGCAGCCCCGGACAGCACCAAGAGACCCAGTACTTC. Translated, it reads CASSPGQHQETQYF.